The sequence of this T cell receptor beta chain was determined in a study of identical twins. One entry per CDR3 protein results from TCRdb running MiXCR on the 5' RACE reads. The table records roughly 700,000 distinct CDR3 sequences, around 8.6% of them present only once. Looked up from germline, CDR1 is SGHRS and CDR2 is YFSETQ. This CDR3 is built from 14 residues. V lost 8 bases, J lost 8 bases, and 9 bases stayed unmatched. Separately, the same data were catalogued under a study of yellow fever vaccine responses in identical twins.

The sample comprised PBMCs. The genes are TRBV5-1 and TRBJ2-2; the match to TRBD1 covers 10 bases. This TCR was sampled from a woman between 18 and 29 years old in good health. The CDR3 sequence: CASETGGASGELFF. CDR3 DNA sequence: TGCGCCAGTGAGACAGGGGGCGCATCTGGGGAGCTGTTTTTT.